Described below is a single T cell receptor (beta chain) sequence and its context. These data originate in a study of PD-1 blockade in mismatch repair-deficient tumors. Clones were sequenced by immunoSEQ multiplex PCR, and TCRdb holds only the in-frame ones, with some missing. This repertoire shows around 110,000 clones, over 65% found once; its top ten account for about 4.5%. J was trimmed by 6 bases and V by 2 bases; bases with no gene match: 13. CDR1 is MDHEN, CDR2 SYDVKM, per germline. The CDR3 is made up of 16 amino acids. Sequencing used peripheral blood, obtained approximately 60 weeks after starting pembrolizumab. The clonotype originates from an adult with mismatch repair-deficient cancer. This chain joins TRBV28 and TRBJ2-7; TRBD1 matches at 7 bases. The CDR3 reads CASSLIETGTLGEQYF. Written as DNA, the CDR3 is TGTGCCAGCAGTTTAATCGAGACAGGGACCTTGGGCGAGCAGTACTTC.